One sample yielded the 27 T cell receptor beta chains listed below, sequenced in a study of T cell responses to AZD1222 COVID-19 vaccine. Repertoires were generated with immunoSEQ multiplex PCR, while TCRdb's copy carries only in-frame clones and drops some. The sample has fewer than 150,000 clones, 75% to 90% seen once. Sequenced material: peripheral blood, taken 28 days after the second AZD1222 dose. These receptors were collected from an adult who received the AZD1222 COVID-19 vaccine.

This sequence joins TRBV28 and TRBJ2-1; the match to TRBD1 covers 12 bases. The V gene end was trimmed by 5 bases and the J gene end by 8 bases; junction bases not matched to a gene: 13. Germline CDR1 is MDHEN and CDR2 is SYDVKM. The CDR3 contains 17 residues. CDR3 nucleotides: TGTGCCAGCAGTCTGGGGTATGGGGGACAGGGGGCCTATGAGCAGTTCTTC. Translation gives CASSLGYGGQGAYEQFF.

The chain links TRBV14 to TRBJ2-1; D possibly matches TRBD1 or TRBD2 (5 bases each). Germline V gene sequence: CDR1 SGHDN, CDR2 FVKESK. The CDR3 runs 12 residues. With 5 bases removed from V and 13 bases from J, the gap between germline ends came to 15 bases. The CDR3 DNA follows: TGTGCCAGCAGCTCATTGGGACCCTTACAGTTCTTC. This codes for CASSSLGPLQFF. The whole variable domain, remainder taken from reference TRBV14 and TRBJ2-1, is EAGVTQFPSHSVIEKGQTVTLRCDPISGHDNLYWYRRVMGKEIKFLLHFVKESKQDESGMPNNRFLAERTGGTYSTLKVQPAELEDSGVYFCASSSLGPLQFFGPGTRLTVL.

The V and J genes are TRBV4-3 and TRBJ1-2; unclear D gene. The CDR3 spans 14 residues. Germline V gives CDR1 LGHNA, CDR2 YSLEER. The ends were cut back, 0 bases at V and 7 bases at J, with 12 bases in the middle. This CDR3 is CASSQEEGVGGYTF. In nucleotides, the CDR3 is TGCGCCAGCAGCCAAGAAGAGGGAGTGGGTGGCTACACCTTC.

The rearrangement links TRBV21-1 to TRBJ1-1. TRBV21-1 represents a pseudogene. The CDR3 is 16 amino acids. The CDR3 spells CASSAPVGGLNTEAFF. CDR3 DNA: TGTGCCAGCAGCGCCCCCGTCGGAGGTCTGAACACTGAAGCTTTCTTT.

V and J are TRBV30 and TRBJ1-1; perhaps TRBD1 as D (6 bases). Germline lookup yields CDR1 GTSNPN and CDR2 SVGIG (reference sequence). This CDR3 comprises 11 residues. V lost 2 bases to trimming and J lost 13 bases, with 14 bases between them. CDR3 sequence reads: CAWSSGARLFF. The DNA of the CDR3 is TGTGCCTGGAGTTCGGGGGCGCGGCTTTTCTTT.

This chain uses TRBV29-1 with TRBJ2-7; maybe TRBD1 (7 bases). The CDR3 extends over 14 amino acids. Trimming stripped 0 bases from V and 5 bases from J, with 14 bases between. Germline assignment: CDR1 SQVTM and CDR2 ANQGSEA. The CDR3 protein is CSVEDRGRGDEQYF. The CDR3 coding sequence is TGCAGCGTTGAAGATAGAGGCAGGGGGGACGAGCAGTACTTC.

J is TRBJ2-7 and V is TRBV28; unclear D gene. Germline-derived CDR1 and CDR2 are MDHEN and SYDVKM. CDR3 length equals 14 residues. V was clipped by 8 bases and J by 2 bases, with 16 bases between them. The CDR3 DNA is TGTGCCAGCTGCGTTCGGGCTTCGACCTACGAGCAGTACTTC. Protein product: CASCVRASTYEQYF. Full variable domain (rest looked up from reference TRBV28 and TRBJ2-7): DVKVTQSSRYLVKRTGEKVFLECVQDMDHENMFWYRQDPGLGLRLIYFSYDVKMKEKGDIPEGYSVSREKKERFSLILESASTNQTSMYLCASCVRASTYEQYFGPGTRLTVT.

This clone appeared a few times. The chain employs TRBV10-1 and TRBJ2-7; TRBD2 matches at 13 bases. The germline gives CDR1 WNHNN, CDR2 SYGVQD (reference sequence). With 5 bases clipped from V and 7 bases from J, the junction kept 5 bases outside the gene matches. The CDR3 spans 14 residues. The CDR3 coding sequence is TGCGCCAGCAGTACAGGACTAGCGGGAGAAGAGCAGTACTTC. Its protein is CASSTGLAGEEQYF.

J is TRBJ1-1 and V is TRBV11-2; D is perhaps TRBD1 (6 bases). The length of the CDR3 is 14 residues. Germline CDR1 and CDR2: SGHAT and FQNNGV. V was clipped by 5 bases and J by 3 bases, with 13 bases between them. The CDR3 reads CASSPDSGDTEAFF. Written as DNA, the CDR3 is TGTGCCAGCAGCCCGGACTCAGGGGACACTGAAGCTTTCTTT.

The rearrangement links TRBV10-2 to TRBJ1-6; the D gene is possibly TRBD1 (6 bases). The germline CDR1 and CDR2 sequences are WSHSY and SAAADI. This CDR3 has 16 residues. Deletions cut 0 bases from V and 7 bases from J, with 13 bases between. The CDR3 sequence: CASSESTHRANSPLHF. In nucleotides, the CDR3 is TGCGCCAGCAGTGAGTCGACTCACAGGGCCAATTCACCCCTCCACTTT.

This chain links TRBV30 with TRBJ1-2; unclear D gene. From germline, CDR1 is GTSNPN and CDR2 SVGIG (reference sequence). Trimming removed 2 bases from V and 5 bases from J, with 21 bases in between. The CDR3 is 16 residues long. CDR3 region: CAWSKFRPAAVYGYTF. The CDR3 region has the DNA TGTGCCTGGAGTAAATTCAGGCCCGCTGCCGTGTATGGCTACACCTTC.

This chain connects TRBV7-8 to TRBJ2-1; TRBD2 aligns across 9 bases. The CDR3 loop spans 15 amino acids. The V and J ends lost 2 bases and 8 bases, in that order; junction bases with no gene match: 7. CDR1 and CDR2 from the germline V gene are SGHVS and FQNEAQ. The CDR3 reads CASSLRPAGGDEQFF. As DNA, the CDR3 is TGTGCCAGCAGCTTACGCCCAGCGGGAGGTGATGAGCAGTTCTTC.

This clone was detected only once. This chain joins TRBV6-2 or TRBV6-3 and TRBJ2-2, with TRBD2 matching over 8 bases. The V gene's germline CDR1 is MNHEY and CDR2 SVGEGT. The V segment lost 6 bases and the J segment 6 bases; nucleotides outside the gene matches: 9. There are 15 residues in the CDR3. CDR3 nucleotide sequence: TGTGCCAGCAGCCCTACTAGCGGACCCTCCGGGGAGCTGTTTTTT. Translation: CASSPTSGPSGELFF.

The chain couples TRBV3-1 (or the pseudogene TRBV3-2) to TRBJ2-1, with D perhaps being TRBD1 or TRBD2 (5 bases each). V was cut by 0 bases and J by 4 bases, with 19 bases left in between. The CDR3 has 18 amino acids. The germline CDR1 and CDR2 sequences are LGHDT and YNNKEL (reference sequence). CDR3 amino acids: CASSQDSRLGVSYNEQFF. For the CDR3, the DNA is TGTGCCAGCAGCCAAGACTCCAGGCTGGGGGTATCGTACAATGAGCAGTTCTTC.

This sequence joins TRBV5-5 and TRBJ1-1; 8 bases fit TRBD1. Looked up from germline, CDR1 is SGHKS and CDR2 is YYEKEE (reference sequence). The CDR3 is 14 amino acids. V trimming: 4 bases; J trimming: 3 bases; junction bases outside the gene matches: 5. CDR3 sequence: CASSKRDRYTEAFF. The CDR3 coding sequence is TGTGCCAGCAGCAAACGGGACAGGTACACTGAAGCTTTCTTT.

The chain combines TRBV18 with TRBJ2-3, with 9 bases identical to TRBD2. The trim removed 4 bases at V and 4 bases at J, leaving 6 bases unmatched. The germline V gene encodes CDR1 KGHSH and CDR2 LQKENI. This CDR3 comprises 15 residues. CDR3 sequence reads: CASSQAGGSPDTQYF. CDR3 bases: TGTGCCAGCTCACAAGCGGGGGGCTCCCCAGATACGCAGTATTTT.

V gene TRBV11-2 combines with J gene TRBJ2-7, with 9 nucleotides matching TRBD1. CDR1 and CDR2 (germline): SGHAT, FQNNGV. V dropped 4 bases and J dropped 2; count of bases not matched to a gene: 12. This CDR3 is built from 17 residues. This CDR3 reads CASSSQISGTGTYEQYF. CDR3 coding DNA: TGTGCCAGCAGCTCACAGATTTCCGGGACAGGGACCTACGAGCAGTACTTC.

The V and J genes are TRBV9 and TRBJ2-5, with D tentatively TRBD1 (6 bases). V was clipped by 4 bases and J by 1 base, with 14 bases between them. CDR3 length: 15 residues. Germline V gene sequence: CDR1 SGDLS, CDR2 YYNGEE. As DNA, the CDR3 is TGTGCCAGCAGCCCAAGACAGGACCCCCAAGAGACCCAGTACTTC. Protein product: CASSPRQDPQETQYF. The full variable domain, with the rest looked up from reference TRBV9 and TRBJ2-5, is DSGVTQTPKHLITATGQRVTLRCSPRSGDLSVYWYQQSLDQGLQFLIQYYNGEERAKGNILERFSAQQFPDLHSELNLSSLELGDSALYFCASSPRQDPQETQYFGPGTRLLVL.

This chain links TRBV7-2 with TRBJ2-3; the match to TRBD2 covers 12 bases. With V trimmed by 3 bases and J by 5 bases, 9 bases remained unmatched. This CDR3 comprises 17 residues. CDR1 is SGHTA and CDR2 is FQGNSA in the germline V gene. The CDR3 loop is CASSFRTSGIAVDTQYF. Here the CDR3 DNA reads TGTGCCAGCAGCTTTAGGACTAGCGGGATAGCAGTAGATACGCAGTATTTT.

The genes are TRBV4-2 and TRBJ1-4; D uncertain. Trimming cost V 3 bases and J 1 base, with 9 bases left between them. The CDR3 length is 15 residues. The germline V gene encodes CDR1 LGHNA and CDR2 YNFKEQ. CDR3: CASSHSTGTNEKLFF. The CDR3 nucleotides read TGTGCCAGCAGCCACTCAACCGGAACTAATGAAAAACTGTTTTTT.

The gene calls are TRBV7-9 and TRBJ1-2; tentative D call: TRBD1 (5 bases). The length of the CDR3 is 12 residues. Trimming left V 2 bases short and J 6 bases short, with 7 bases between. The germline V gene encodes CDR1 SEHNR and CDR2 FQNEAQ (reference sequence). The CDR3 loop is CASSLSRDGYTF. The CDR3 DNA is TGTGCCAGCAGCTTAAGCAGGGATGGCTACACCTTC. Drawing the rest from reference TRBV7-9 and TRBJ1-2, the complete variable domain is DTGVSQNPRHKITKRGQNVTFRCDPISEHNRLYWYRQTLGQGPEFLTYFQNEAQLEKSRLLSDRFSAERPKGSFSTLEIQRTEQGDSAMYLCASSLSRDGYTFGSGTRLTVV.

Only one count was recorded for this clone. V is TRBV6-5 and J is TRBJ1-1, with D unclear. Per germline, CDR1 MNHEY and CDR2 SVGAGI. The CDR3 consists of 12 residues. CDR3 nucleotides: TGTGCGGCCGTTTCGAGGAACACTGAAGCTTTCTTT. It translates to CAAVSRNTEAFF.

Here the CDR3 DNA reads TGTGCCAGCAGTCGGGGGCTAACTGAAGCTTTCTTT. Its translation is CASSRGLTEAFF. The V call is TRBV12-3 or TRBV12-4, the J call TRBJ1-1; TRBD1 might be the D (6 bases). This CDR3 is built from 12 residues. V lost 5 bases to trimming and J lost 5 bases, with 9 bases between them.

J is TRBJ2-5 and V is TRBV5-1; maybe TRBD2 (6 bases). Trimming removed 4 bases at V and 6 bases at J, with 22 bases between. The CDR3 runs to 16 residues. Germline values: CDR1 SGHRS, CDR2 YFSETQ. The DNA of the CDR3 is TGCGCCAGCAGCGTACAACCGACCGGGGGATTCCAGACCCAGTACTTC. It codes for CASSVQPTGGFQTQYF.

The sample holds one count of this clone. The chain links TRBV30 to TRBJ2-3; the match to TRBD2 covers 9 bases. Germline loops: CDR1 GTSNPN, CDR2 SVGIG (reference sequence). V was pared by 2 bases and J by 0 bases, with 9 bases of the junction left unmatched. The CDR3 runs 17 residues. CDR3 residues: CAWSRGGLASSTDTQYF. In DNA form, the CDR3 reads TGTGCCTGGAGTAGGGGGGGACTAGCCTCTAGCACAGATACGCAGTATTTT.

This sequence joins TRBV10-3 and TRBJ2-2; 8 bases are a match to TRBD1. The CDR3 extends over 13 amino acids. After removal of 11 bases from V and 3 bases from J, the junction contained 5 bases not matched to a gene. CDR1 is ENHRY, CDR2 SYGVKD, per germline. The CDR3 loop reads CASKGQDTGELFF. CDR3 nucleotides: TGTGCCTCGAAGGGACAGGACACCGGGGAGCTGTTTTTT.

The chain has TRBV11-1 and TRBJ1-2, with D hard to call. Germline V gene lookup returns CDR1 SGHAT and CDR2 FQDESV (reference sequence). CDR3 length equals 12 residues. With 1 base removed from V and 11 bases from J, the gap between germline ends came to 11 bases. Here the CDR3 reads CASSLDGIGYTF. CDR3 DNA: TGTGCCAGCAGCTTAGACGGTATCGGTTACACCTTC.